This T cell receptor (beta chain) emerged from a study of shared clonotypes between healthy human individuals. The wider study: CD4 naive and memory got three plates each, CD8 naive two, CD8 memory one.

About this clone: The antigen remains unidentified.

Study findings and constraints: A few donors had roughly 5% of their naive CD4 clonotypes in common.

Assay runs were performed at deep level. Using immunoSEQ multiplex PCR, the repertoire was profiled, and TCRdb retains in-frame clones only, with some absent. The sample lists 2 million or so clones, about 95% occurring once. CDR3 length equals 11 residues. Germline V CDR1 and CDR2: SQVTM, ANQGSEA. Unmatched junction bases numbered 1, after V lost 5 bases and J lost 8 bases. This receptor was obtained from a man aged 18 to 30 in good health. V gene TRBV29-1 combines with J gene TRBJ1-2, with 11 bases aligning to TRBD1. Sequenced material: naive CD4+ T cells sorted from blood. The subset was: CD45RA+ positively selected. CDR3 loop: CSVRTGGGYTF. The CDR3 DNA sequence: TGCAGCGTTCGGACAGGGGGCGGCTACACCTTC.